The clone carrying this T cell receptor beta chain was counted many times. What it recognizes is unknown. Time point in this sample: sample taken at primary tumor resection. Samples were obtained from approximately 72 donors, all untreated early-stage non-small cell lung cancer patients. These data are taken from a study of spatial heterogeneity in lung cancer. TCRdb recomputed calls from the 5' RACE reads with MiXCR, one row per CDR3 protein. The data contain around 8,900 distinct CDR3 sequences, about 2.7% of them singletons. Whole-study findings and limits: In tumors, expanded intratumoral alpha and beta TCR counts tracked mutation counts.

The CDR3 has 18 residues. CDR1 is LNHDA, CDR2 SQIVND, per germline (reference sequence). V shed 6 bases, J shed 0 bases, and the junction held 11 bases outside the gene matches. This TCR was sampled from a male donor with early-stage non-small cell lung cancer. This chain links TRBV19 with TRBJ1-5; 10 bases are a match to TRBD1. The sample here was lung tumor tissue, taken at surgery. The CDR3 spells CASRQFRDRGLSNQPQHF. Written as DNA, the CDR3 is TGTGCCAGTAGGCAGTTCCGGGACAGGGGCCTTAGCAATCAGCCCCAGCATTTT.